This TCR beta chain originates from a study of CD8 T cells in Susac syndrome. The wider study: The Susac syndrome patients were therapy-naive, on corticosteroids, or on intravenous immunoglobulin alone at blood draw.

General study findings and limits: The study's TCR sequencing and HLA analysis drew on a certain number of individuals. That number was acknowledged as relatively small.

Concerning this clonotype: Its antigen is currently unknown.

With random hexamers, about 0.45 to 1 ug RNA was reverse transcribed. Via MiXCR, TCRdb re-called the immunoSEQ multiplex PCR reads, giving one row per CDR3 protein. The top ten hold 0.15% of the sample, which has approximately 210,000 distinct CDR3 sequences, about 94% seen once. Material: CD4+ T cells from PBMCs. This TCR came from a human donor with Susac syndrome.

The CDR3 bases are TGCAGTGCCCTTACAGGGGGGGATCAGCCCCAGCATTTT. It yields the protein CSALTGGDQPQHF. The V call is TRBV20-1, the J call TRBJ1-5, with 8 nucleotides matching TRBD1. The CDR3 covers 13 residues. Germline CDR1 DFQATT, CDR2 SNEGSKA (reference sequence). Germline trimming cut 6 bases from V and 5 bases from J; bases unmatched to any gene: 6.